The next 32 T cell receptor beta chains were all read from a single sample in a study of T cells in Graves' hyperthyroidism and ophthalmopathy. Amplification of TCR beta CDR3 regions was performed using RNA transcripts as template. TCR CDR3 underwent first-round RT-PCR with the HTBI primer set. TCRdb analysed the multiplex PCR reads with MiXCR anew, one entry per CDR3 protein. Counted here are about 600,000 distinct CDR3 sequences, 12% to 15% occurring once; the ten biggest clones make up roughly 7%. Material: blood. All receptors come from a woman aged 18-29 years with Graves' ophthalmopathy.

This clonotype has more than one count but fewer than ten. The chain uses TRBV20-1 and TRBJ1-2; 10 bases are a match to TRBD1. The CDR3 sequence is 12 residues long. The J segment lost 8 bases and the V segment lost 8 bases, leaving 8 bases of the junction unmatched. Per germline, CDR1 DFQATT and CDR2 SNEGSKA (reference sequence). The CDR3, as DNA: TGCAGTCCCAGGGGGACAGGGGTGGGCTACACCTTC. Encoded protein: CSPRGTGVGYTF.

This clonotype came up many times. The CDR3 region is CASSFTGSNTEAFF. In DNA, the CDR3 is TGTGCCAGCAGCTTTACAGGGTCCAACACTGAAGCTTTCTTT. The rearrangement uses TRBV7-9 and TRBJ1-1, with D perhaps matching TRBD1 (6 bases). Trimming cost V 3 bases and J 2 bases, with 10 bases left between them. CDR1 is SEHNR and CDR2 is FQNEAQ in the germline V gene (reference sequence). This CDR3 contains 14 residues.

CDR3 amino acids: CASTVQGTGNTIYF. The CDR3 DNA reads as TGTGCCAGCACGGTACAGGGGACTGGAAACACCATATATTTT. This chain links TRBV5-4 with TRBJ1-3; 7 positions agree with TRBD1. Germline loops: CDR1 SGHNT, CDR2 YYREEE (reference sequence). CDR3 length: 14 residues. V lost 6 bases, J lost 2 bases, and 5 bases stayed unmatched.

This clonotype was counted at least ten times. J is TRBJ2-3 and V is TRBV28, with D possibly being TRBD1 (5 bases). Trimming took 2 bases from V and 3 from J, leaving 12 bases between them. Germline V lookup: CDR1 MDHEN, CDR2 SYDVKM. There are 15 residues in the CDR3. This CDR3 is CASSLPSGLTDTQYF. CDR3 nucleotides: TGTGCCAGCAGTTTACCGTCAGGGTTAACAGATACGCAGTATTTT.

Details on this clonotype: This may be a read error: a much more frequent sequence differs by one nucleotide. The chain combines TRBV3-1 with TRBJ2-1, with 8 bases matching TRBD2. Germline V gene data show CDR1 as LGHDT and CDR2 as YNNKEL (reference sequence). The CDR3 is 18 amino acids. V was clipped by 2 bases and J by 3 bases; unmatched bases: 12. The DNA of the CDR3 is TGTGCCAGCAGCCAAACGTCCGGGAGCGGGGGCTACTACAATGAGCAGTTCTTC. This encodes CASSQTSGSGGYYNEQFF.

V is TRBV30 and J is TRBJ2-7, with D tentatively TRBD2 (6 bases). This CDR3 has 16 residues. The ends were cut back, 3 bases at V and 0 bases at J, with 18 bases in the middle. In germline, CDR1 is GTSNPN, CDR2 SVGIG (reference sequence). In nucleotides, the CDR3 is TGTGCCTGGAGACCCCGAATGGGCGGGATCTCCTACGAGCAGTACTTC. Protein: CAWRPRMGGISYEQYF.

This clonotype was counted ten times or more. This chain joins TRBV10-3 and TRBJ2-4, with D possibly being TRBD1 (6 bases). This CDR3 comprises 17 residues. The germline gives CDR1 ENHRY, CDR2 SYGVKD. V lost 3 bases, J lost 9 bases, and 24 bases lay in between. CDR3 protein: CAISDPGDRMGIRIQYF. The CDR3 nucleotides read TGTGCCATCAGTGACCCCGGTGACAGGATGGGCATTCGCATTCAGTACTTC.

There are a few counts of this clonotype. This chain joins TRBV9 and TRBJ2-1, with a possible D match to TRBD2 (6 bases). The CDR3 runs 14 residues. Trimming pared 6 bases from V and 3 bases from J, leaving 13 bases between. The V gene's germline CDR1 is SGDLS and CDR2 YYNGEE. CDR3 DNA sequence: TGTGCCAGCAACCTGGGCGGGAACTACAATGAGCAGTTCTTC. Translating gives CASNLGGNYNEQFF.

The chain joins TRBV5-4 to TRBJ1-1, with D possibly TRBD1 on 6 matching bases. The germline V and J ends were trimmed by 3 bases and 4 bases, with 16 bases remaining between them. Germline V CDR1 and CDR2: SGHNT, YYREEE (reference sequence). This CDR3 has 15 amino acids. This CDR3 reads CASSSARDTSTEAFF. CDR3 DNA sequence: TGTGCCAGCAGCTCCGCCCGGGACACATCCACTGAAGCTTTCTTT.

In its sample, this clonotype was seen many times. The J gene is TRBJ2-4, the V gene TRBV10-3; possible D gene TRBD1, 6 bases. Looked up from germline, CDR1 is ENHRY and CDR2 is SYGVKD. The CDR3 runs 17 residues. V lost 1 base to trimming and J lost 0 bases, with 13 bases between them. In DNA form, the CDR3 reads TGTGCCATCAGTGAGTGGGGGCGCGGGCTAGCCAAAAACATTCAGTACTTC. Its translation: CAISEWGRGLAKNIQYF.

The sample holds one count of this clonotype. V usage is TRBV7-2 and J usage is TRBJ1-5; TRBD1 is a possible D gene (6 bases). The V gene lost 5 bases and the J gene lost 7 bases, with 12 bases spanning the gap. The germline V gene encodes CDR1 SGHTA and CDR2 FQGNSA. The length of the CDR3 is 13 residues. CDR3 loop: CASSHNTGQPQHF. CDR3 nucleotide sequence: TGTGCCAGCAGCCACAACACAGGGCAGCCCCAGCATTTT.

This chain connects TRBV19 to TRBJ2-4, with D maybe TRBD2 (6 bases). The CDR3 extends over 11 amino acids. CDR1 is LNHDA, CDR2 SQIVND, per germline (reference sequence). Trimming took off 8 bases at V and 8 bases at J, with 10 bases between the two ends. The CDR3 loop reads CASGGLDIQYF. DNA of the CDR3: TGTGCCAGTGGGGGGTTAGACATTCAGTACTTC.

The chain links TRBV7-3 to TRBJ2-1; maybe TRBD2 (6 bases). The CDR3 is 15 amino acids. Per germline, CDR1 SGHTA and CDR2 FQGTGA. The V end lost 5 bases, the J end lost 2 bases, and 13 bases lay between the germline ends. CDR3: CASSLQGTAYNEQFF. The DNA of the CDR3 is TGTGCCAGCAGCCTTCAAGGGACTGCCTACAATGAGCAGTTCTTC.

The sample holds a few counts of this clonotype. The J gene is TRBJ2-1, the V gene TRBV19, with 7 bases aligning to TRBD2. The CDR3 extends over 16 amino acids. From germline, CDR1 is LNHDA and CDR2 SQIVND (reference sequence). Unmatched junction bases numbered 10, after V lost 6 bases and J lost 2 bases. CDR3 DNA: TGTGCCAGTAGATTTGCGGGAGATCCCCCCTACAATGAGCAGTTCTTC. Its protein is CASRFAGDPPYNEQFF.

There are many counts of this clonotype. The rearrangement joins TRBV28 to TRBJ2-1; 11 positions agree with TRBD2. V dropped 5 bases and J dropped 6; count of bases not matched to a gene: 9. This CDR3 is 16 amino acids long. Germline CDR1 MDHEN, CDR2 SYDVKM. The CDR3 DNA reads TGTGCCAGCAGTACAACCGGACTAGCGGGCACCAATGAGCAGTTCTTC. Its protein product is CASSTTGLAGTNEQFF. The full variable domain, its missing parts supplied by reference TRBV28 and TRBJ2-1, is DVKVTQSSRYLVKRTGEKVFLECVQDMDHENMFWYRQDPGLGLRLIYFSYDVKMKEKGDIPEGYSVSREKKERFSLILESASTNQTSMYLCASSTTGLAGTNEQFFGPGTRLTVL.

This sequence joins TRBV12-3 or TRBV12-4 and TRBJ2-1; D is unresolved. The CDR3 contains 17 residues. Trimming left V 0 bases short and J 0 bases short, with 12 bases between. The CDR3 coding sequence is TGTGCCAGCAGTTTAGCTAGGGTGCCCAGCTCCTACAATGAGCAGTTCTTC. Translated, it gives CASSLARVPSSYNEQFF.

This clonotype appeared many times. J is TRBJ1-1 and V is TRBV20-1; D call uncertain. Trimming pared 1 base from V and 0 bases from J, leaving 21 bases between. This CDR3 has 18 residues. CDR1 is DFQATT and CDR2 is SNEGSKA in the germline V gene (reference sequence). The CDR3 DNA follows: TGCAGTGCTAGAGTATCCCGAGTGTCGGGGAACGTGAACACTGAAGCTTTCTTT. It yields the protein CSARVSRVSGNVNTEAFF.

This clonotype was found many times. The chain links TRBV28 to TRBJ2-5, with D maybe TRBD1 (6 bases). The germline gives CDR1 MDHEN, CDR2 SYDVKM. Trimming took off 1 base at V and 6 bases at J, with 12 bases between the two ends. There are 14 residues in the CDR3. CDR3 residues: CASSLFGQRKTQYF. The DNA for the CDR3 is TGTGCCAGCAGTTTATTTGGACAGCGCAAGACCCAGTACTTC.

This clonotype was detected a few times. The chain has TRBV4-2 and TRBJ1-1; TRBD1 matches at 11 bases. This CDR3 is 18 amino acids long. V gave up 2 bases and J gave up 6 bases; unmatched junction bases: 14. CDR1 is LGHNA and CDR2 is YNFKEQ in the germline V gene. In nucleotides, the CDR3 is TGTGCCAGCAGCCAATGGATCATAAACGGACAGGGGGCAGCTGAAGCTTTCTTT. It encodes CASSQWIINGQGAAEAFF.

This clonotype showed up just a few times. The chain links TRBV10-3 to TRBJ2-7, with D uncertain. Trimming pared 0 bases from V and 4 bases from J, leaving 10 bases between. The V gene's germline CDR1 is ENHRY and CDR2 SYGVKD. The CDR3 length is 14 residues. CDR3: CAISESRQIYEQYF. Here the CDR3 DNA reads TGTGCCATCAGTGAGTCCCGTCAGATTTACGAGCAGTACTTC.

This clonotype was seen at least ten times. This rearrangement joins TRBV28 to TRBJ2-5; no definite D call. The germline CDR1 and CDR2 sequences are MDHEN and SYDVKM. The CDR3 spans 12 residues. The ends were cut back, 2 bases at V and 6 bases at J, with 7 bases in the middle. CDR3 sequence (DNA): TGTGCCAGCAGTTTAACCGTCAAGACCCAGTACTTC. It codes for CASSLTVKTQYF.

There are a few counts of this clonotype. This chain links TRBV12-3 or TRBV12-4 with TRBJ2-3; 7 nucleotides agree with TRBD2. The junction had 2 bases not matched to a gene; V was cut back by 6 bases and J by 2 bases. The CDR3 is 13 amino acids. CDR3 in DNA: TGTGCCAGCAGAAGCGGGACCACAGATACGCAGTATTTT. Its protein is CASRSGTTDTQYF.

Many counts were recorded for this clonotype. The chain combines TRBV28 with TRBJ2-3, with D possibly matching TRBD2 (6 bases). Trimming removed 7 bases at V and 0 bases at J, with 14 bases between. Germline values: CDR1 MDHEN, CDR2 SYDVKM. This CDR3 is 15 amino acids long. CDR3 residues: CASTLIAESTDTQYF. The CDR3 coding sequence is TGTGCCAGCACCCTAATAGCGGAAAGCACAGATACGCAGTATTTT.

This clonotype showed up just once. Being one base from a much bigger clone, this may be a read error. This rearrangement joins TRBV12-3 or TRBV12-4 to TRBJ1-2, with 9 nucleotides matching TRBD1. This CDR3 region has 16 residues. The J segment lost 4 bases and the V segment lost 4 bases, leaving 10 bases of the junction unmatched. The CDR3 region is CASSSAGQGFVYGYTF. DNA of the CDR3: TGTGCCAGCAGTTCCGCGGGACAGGGCTTCGTCTATGGCTACACCTTC.

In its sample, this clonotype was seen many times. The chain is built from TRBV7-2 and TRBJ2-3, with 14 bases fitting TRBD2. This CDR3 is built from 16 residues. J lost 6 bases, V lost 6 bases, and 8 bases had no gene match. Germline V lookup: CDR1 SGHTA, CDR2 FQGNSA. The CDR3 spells CASSPGLAGGPDTQYF. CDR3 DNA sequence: TGTGCCAGCAGTCCCGGACTAGCGGGAGGTCCGGATACGCAGTATTTT. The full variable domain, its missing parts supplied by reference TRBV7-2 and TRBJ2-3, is GAGVSQSPSNKVTEKGKDVELRCDPISGHTALYWYRQSLGQGLEFLIYFQGNSAPDKSGLPSDRFSAERTGGSVSTLTIQRTQQEDSAVYLCASSPGLAGGPDTQYFGPGTRLTVL.

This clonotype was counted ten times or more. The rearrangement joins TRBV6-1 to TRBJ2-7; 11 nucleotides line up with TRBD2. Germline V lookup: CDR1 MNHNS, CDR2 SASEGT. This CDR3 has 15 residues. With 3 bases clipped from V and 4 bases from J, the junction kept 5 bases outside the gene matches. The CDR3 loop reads CASSERLAGRYEQYF. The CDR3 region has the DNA TGTGCCAGCAGTGAGAGACTAGCGGGAAGGTACGAGCAGTACTTC.

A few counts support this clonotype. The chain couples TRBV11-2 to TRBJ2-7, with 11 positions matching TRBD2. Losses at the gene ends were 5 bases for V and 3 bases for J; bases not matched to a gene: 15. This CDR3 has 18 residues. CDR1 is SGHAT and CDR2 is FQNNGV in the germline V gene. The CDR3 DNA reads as TGTGCCAGCAGCCACACTAGCGGGAGTATTCAGCGAGGCTACGAGCAGTACTTC. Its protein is CASSHTSGSIQRGYEQYF.

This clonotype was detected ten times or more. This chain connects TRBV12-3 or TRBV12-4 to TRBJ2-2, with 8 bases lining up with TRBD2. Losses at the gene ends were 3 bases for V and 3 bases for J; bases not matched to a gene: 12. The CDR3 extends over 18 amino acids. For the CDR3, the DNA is TGTGCCAGCAGTTTCAGAGGCCGGCGGGAGGTAGACACCGGGGAGCTGTTTTTT. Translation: CASSFRGRREVDTGELFF.

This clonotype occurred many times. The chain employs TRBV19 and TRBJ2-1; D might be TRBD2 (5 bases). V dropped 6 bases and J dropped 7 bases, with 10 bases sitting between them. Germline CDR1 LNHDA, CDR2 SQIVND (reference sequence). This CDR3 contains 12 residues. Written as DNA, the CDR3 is TGTGCCAGTAGGGCAAGAGGGAATGAGCAGTTCTTC. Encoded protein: CASRARGNEQFF.

For the CDR3, the DNA is TGTGCCATCAGAACAGGACTCCCTTCCTACGAGCAGTACTTC. Protein: CAIRTGLPSYEQYF. The chain couples TRBV10-3 to TRBJ2-7; perhaps D is TRBD1 or TRBD2 (5 bases each). V dropped 6 bases and J dropped 1 base, with 13 bases sitting between them. The CDR3 sequence is 14 residues long. Germline loops: CDR1 ENHRY, CDR2 SYGVKD.

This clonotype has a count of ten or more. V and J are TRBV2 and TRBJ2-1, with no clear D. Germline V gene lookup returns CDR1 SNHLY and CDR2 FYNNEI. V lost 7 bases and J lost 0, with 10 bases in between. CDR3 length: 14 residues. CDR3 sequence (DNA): TGTGCCAGCATCTCGCGGAGCTCCTACAATGAGCAGTTCTTC. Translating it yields CASISRSSYNEQFF.

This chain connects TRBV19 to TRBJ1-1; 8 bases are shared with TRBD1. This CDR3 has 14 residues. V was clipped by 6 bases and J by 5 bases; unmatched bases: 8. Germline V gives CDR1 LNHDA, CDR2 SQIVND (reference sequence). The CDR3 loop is CASSLQGVRTEAFF. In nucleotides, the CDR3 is TGTGCCAGTAGCCTACAGGGGGTTCGGACTGAAGCTTTCTTT.